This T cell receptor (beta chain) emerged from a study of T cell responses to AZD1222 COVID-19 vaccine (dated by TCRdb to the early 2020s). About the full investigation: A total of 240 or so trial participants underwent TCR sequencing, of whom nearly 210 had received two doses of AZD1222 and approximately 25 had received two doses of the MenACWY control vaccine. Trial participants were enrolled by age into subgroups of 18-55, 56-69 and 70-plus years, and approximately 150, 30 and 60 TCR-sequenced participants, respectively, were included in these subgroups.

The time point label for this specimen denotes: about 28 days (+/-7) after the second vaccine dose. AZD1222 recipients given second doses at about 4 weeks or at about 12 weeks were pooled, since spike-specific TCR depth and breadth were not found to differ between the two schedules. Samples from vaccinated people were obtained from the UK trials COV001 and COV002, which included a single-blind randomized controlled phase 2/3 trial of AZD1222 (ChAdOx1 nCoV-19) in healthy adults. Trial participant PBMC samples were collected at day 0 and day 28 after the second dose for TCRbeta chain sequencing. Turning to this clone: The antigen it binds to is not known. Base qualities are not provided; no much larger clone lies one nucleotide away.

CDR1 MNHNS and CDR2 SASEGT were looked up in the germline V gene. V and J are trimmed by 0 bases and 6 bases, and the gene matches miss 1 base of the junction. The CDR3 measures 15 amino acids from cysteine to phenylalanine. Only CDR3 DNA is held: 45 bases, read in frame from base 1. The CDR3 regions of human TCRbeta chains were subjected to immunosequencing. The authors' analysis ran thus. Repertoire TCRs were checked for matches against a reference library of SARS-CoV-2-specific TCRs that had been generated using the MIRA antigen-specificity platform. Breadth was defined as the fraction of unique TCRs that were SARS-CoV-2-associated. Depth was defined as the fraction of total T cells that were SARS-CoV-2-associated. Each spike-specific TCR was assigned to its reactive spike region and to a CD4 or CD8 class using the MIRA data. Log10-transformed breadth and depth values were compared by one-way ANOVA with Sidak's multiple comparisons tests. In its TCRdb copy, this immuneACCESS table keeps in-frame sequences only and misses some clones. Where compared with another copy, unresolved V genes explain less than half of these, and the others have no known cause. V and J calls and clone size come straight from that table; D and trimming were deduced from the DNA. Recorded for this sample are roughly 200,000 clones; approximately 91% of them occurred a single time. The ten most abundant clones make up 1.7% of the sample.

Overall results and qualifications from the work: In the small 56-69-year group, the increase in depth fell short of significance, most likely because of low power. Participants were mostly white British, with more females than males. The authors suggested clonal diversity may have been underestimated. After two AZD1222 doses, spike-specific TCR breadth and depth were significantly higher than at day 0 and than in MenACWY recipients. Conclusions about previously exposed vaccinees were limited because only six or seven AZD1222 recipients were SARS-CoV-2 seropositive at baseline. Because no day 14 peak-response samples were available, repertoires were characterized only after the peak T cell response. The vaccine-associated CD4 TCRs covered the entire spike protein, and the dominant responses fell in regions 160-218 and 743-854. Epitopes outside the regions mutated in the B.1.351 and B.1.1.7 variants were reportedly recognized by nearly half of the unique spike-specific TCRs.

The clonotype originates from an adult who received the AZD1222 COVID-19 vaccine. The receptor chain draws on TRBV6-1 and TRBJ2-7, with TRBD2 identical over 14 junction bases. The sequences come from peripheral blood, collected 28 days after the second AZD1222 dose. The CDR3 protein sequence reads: CASSEAGLAGVEQYF. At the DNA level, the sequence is TGTGCCAGCAGTGAAGCGGGACTAGCGGGAGTCGAGCAGTACTTC.